The rows below give T cell receptor beta chains drawn from one sample of a study of shared clonotypes between healthy human individuals. Here immunoSEQ multiplex PCR was the method, and the copy in TCRdb shows in-frame clones only, minus some. This table has some 700,000 clones, less than 95% appearing once. Source material: memory CD8+ T cells from PBMCs. These TCRs come from a man aged 18 to 29 in good health. Some clones in this sample may be carry-over from other donors' samples. CDR3s include the opening cysteine and the closing phenylalanine or tryptophan. D genes are given only for firm matches. Clone size is given for some rows only: seen once, a few or many times, or a class if the clone is expanded.

>TRBJ2-7|NA|TRBV2|NA
CASSVPSQRPYEQYF
TGTGCCAGCAGTGTACCTTCTCAAAGGCCCTACGAGCAGTACTTC
>TRBJ1-2|NA|TRBV2|NA
CASSEGGSSYGYTF
TGTGCCAGCAGTGAAGGGGGCAGTTCCTATGGCTACACCTTC
>TRBJ2-7|NA|TRBV11-2|TRBD1
CASSHLFDRDSRYEQYF
TGTGCCAGCAGCCACTTATTCGACCGGGACAGTCGGTACGAGCAGTACTTC
>TRBJ1-5|NA|TRBV27|NA
CASSLYAGLRNQPQHF
TGTGCCAGCAGTTTATATGCGGGTTTGCGCAATCAGCCCCAGCATTTT
>TRBJ2-2|NA|TRBV7-9|NA
CADPGVTGELFF
TGTGCCGACCCTGGCGTCACCGGGGAGCTGTTTTTT
>TRBJ2-1|once|TRBV27|NA
CASSMTEYNEQFF
TGTGCCAGCAGCATGACGGAATACAATGAGCAGTTCTTC
>TRBJ2-7|NA|TRBV15|NA
CATSSLEDEQYF
TGTGCCACCAGCAGCCTGGAGGACGAGCAGTACTTC
>TRBJ2-7|NA|TRBV27|TRBD2
CASSSAGTSGRKPYEQYF
TGTGCCAGCAGTTCCGCCGGGACTAGCGGGAGGAAACCCTACGAGCAGTACTTC
>TRBJ2-7|NA|TRBV4-1|NA
CASSQFARYEQYF
TGCGCCAGCAGCCAATTCGCTCGCTACGAGCAGTACTTC
>TRBJ1-2|NA|TRBV10-3|NA
CAISESSALLYGYTF
TGTGCCATCAGTGAGTCGTCCGCCCTTCTCTATGGCTACACCTTC
>TRBJ1-3|NA|TRBV7-6|NA
CASSRDPGSGNTIYF
TGTGCCAGCAGCCGGGACCCCGGCTCTGGAAACACCATATATTTT
>TRBJ2-5|NA|TRBV13|TRBD1
CASSARPGTGVEETQYF
TGTGCCAGCAGCGCGCGACCCGGGACAGGGGTCGAAGAGACCCAGTACTTC
>TRBJ2-3|NA|TRBV7-2|NA
CASSFGLDTQYF
TGTGCCAGCAGCTTTGGGTTAGATACGCAGTATTTT
>TRBJ1-5|few|TRBV6-1|NA
CASSLYNQPQHF
TGTGCCAGCAGTCTCTACAATCAGCCCCAGCATTTT
>TRBJ2-2|once|TRBV6-5|TRBD2
CASSYSAGDTGELFF
TGTGCCAGCAGTTACTCAGCGGGAGACACCGGGGAGCTGTTTTTT
>TRBJ2-5|NA|TRBV6-1|TRBD2
CASSEQAGDGTQETQYF
TGTGCCAGCAGTGAACAAGCGGGAGATGGGACCCAAGAGACCCAGTACTTC
>TRBJ2-7|NA|TRBV27|TRBD2
CASGTSGWSTYEQYF
TGTGCCAGCGGGACTAGCGGGTGGTCAACCTACGAGCAGTACTTC
>TRBJ2-7|NA|TRBV4-1|NA
CASSQPGVSYEQYF
TGCGCCAGCAGCCAACCGGGGGTCTCCTACGAGCAGTACTTC
>TRBJ2-7|NA|TRBV28|TRBD2
CASSGGSNDYEQYF
TGTGCCAGCAGCGGGGGGAGTAACGACTACGAGCAGTACTTC
>TRBJ2-7|NA|TRBV5-1|NA
CASTTAGGTVGYEQYF
TGCGCCAGCACCACCGCAGGAGGGACAGTGGGCTACGAGCAGTACTTC
>TRBJ2-1|NA|TRBV7-9|NA
CASSLLGGTPDNEQFF
TGTGCCAGCAGCTTACTAGGCGGGACCCCCGACAATGAGCAGTTCTTC
>TRBJ2-5|NA|TRBV7-8|TRBD1
CASSADRGQETQYF
TGTGCCAGCAGCGCTGACAGGGGCCAAGAGACCCAGTACTTC
>TRBJ2-7|NA|TRBV27|TRBD1
CASSVDRASSYEQYF
TGTGCCAGCAGTGTCGACAGGGCTTCATCCTACGAGCAGTACTTC
>TRBJ2-1|once|TRBV27|TRBD2
CASSPVTSVLSGPYNEQFF
TGTGCCAGCAGTCCCGTCACTAGCGTTCTTTCCGGCCCCTACAATGAGCAGTTCTTC
>TRBJ1-1|once|TRBV5-6|NA
CASSQQTKEAFF
TGTGCCAGCAGCCAGCAAACCAAAGAAGCTTTCTTT
>TRBJ2-3|NA|TRBV5-1|NA
CASSLLDTQYF
TGCGCCAGCAGCTTGTTAGATACGCAGTATTTT
>TRBJ2-4|NA|TRBV7-9|NA
CASSITGLAKNIQYF
TGTGCCAGCAGCATAACGGGACTAGCCAAAAACATTCAGTACTTC
>TRBJ2-7|NA|TRBV28|TRBD2
CASSHLAGGLYEQYF
TGTGCCAGCAGTCACTTAGCGGGAGGGCTCTACGAGCAGTACTTC
>TRBJ1-4|once|TRBV19|NA
CASSNPTGWSNEKLFF
TGTGCCAGTAGTAACCCTACAGGGTGGTCTAATGAAAAACTGTTTTTT
>TRBJ2-3|NA|TRBV30|NA
CAWSVLDYTDTQYF
TGTGCCTGGAGCGTCCTGGACTACACAGATACGCAGTATTTT
>TRBJ2-2|NA|TRBV7-9|NA
CASKVSGELFF
TGTGCCAGCAAGGTATCCGGGGAGCTGTTTTTT
>TRBJ2-7|NA|TRBV28|NA
CASRRTGSLVYEQYF
TGTGCCAGCAGACGTACAGGGTCGCTGGTCTACGAGCAGTACTTC
>TRBJ2-7|NA|TRBV6-6|NA
CASGPGGYEQYF
TGTGCCAGCGGCCCGGGCGGGTACGAGCAGTACTTC
>TRBJ1-4|NA|TRBV28|NA
CASSPAGGATNEKLFF
TGTGCCAGCAGCCCCGCCGGGGGAGCGACTAATGAAAAACTGTTTTTT
>TRBJ2-2|NA|TRBV10-3|TRBD2
CAAGGWANTGELFF
TGTGCCGCGGGGGGCTGGGCGAACACCGGGGAGCTGTTTTTT
>TRBJ2-1|once|TRBV18|NA
CASSPSTNNEQFF
TGTGCCAGCTCACCATCCACGAACAATGAGCAGTTCTTC
>TRBJ2-1|NA|TRBV28|NA
CASSFAYQEEQFF
TGTGCCAGCAGTTTTGCCTACCAGGAAGAGCAGTTCTTC